This is a list of T cell receptor beta chains from one sample in a study of identical twins. From the 5' RACE reads, TCRdb called clonotypes with MiXCR, one entry per CDR3 protein. The sample gives roughly 240,000 distinct CDR3 sequences, 6% to 8% of which show up once; 5.4% is in the top ten. This sample also appeared in a second study, on yellow fever vaccine responses in identical twins.

The sample comprised CD8+ T cells sorted from blood. The receptors were gathered from a woman in her late teens or twenties in good health. CDR3s include the opening cysteine and the closing phenylalanine or tryptophan. A D gene is named only where the DNA matches it firmly. Clone size is given for some rows only: seen once, a few or many times, or a class if the clone is expanded.

>TRBV12-3/TRBV12-4|TRBJ2-3|many|TRBD2
CASSLPWTSDADTQYF
TGTGCCAGCAGTTTACCCTGGACTAGCGACGCAGATACGCAGTATTTT
>TRBV4-2|TRBJ2-3|many|NA
CASSQDEVADTQYF
TGTGCCAGCAGCCAAGATGAGGTGGCAGATACGCAGTATTTT
>TRBV28|TRBJ2-4|few|NA
CASSFLAGFQYF
TGTGCCAGCAGTTTTCTCGCGGGATTTCAGTACTTC
>TRBV2|TRBJ2-5|NA|NA
CASFRDANQETQYF
TGTGCCAGCTTCCGGGATGCCAACCAAGAGACCCAGTACTTC
>TRBV11-2|TRBJ2-5|NA|TRBD2
CASSRTTSSQETQYF
TGTGCCAGCAGCCGCACGACTAGCAGCCAAGAGACCCAGTACTTC
>TRBV25-1|TRBJ2-1|few|NA
CASREKGIRGNEQFF
TGTGCCAGCAGGGAAAAGGGGATTCGAGGCAATGAGCAGTTCTTC
>TRBV9|TRBJ2-2|NA|NA
CASSVEGTGELVF
TGTGCCAGCAGCGTAGAAGGTACCGGGGAGCTGGTTTTT
>TRBV7-2|TRBJ2-2|NA|TRBD1
CASRQDRADRTGELFF
TGTGCCAGCAGACAGGACAGGGCGGACCGCACCGGGGAGCTGTTTTTT
>TRBV5-1|TRBJ2-2|many|TRBD1
CASSTTNRGFKDTGELFF
TGCGCCAGCAGCACAACCAACAGGGGATTCAAGGACACCGGGGAGCTGTTTTTT
>TRBV5-1|TRBJ2-1|NA|TRBD2
CASSLAGSGGPYEQFF
TGCGCCAGCAGCTTGGCCGGGTCGGGGGGGCCCTATGAGCAGTTCTTC
>TRBV11-2|TRBJ2-7|many|TRBD2
CASSLTSGYSYEQYF
TGTGCCAGCAGCTTAACTAGCGGCTACTCCTACGAGCAGTACTTC
>TRBV27|TRBJ2-1|NA|TRBD2
CASSPSGGNYNEQFF
TGTGCCAGCAGTCCCTCGGGGGGGAACTACAATGAGCAGTTCTTC
>TRBV27|TRBJ2-3|NA|NA
CASSLAISGDTQYF
TGTGCCAGCAGTTTGGCCATTTCAGGAGATACGCAGTATTTT
>TRBV2|TRBJ2-3|NA|TRBD2
CASRRTSGGFTDTQYF
TGTGCCAGCAGGAGGACTAGCGGGGGGTTCACAGATACGCAGTATTTT
>TRBV2|TRBJ1-6|few|NA
CASSERPSTTPLHF
TGTGCCAGCAGTGAACGACCCTCCACCACACCCCTCCACTTT
>TRBV5-1|TRBJ1-2|NA|NA
CASSMGTAEGDTF
TGCGCCAGCAGCATGGGGACGGCCGAGGGGGACACCTTC
>TRBV12-3/TRBV12-4|TRBJ1-3|few|TRBD1
CASSRTGSGNTIYF
TGTGCCAGCAGTCGGACAGGCTCTGGAAACACCATATATTTT
>TRBV28|TRBJ1-6|NA|NA
CASSFWRQTVSPLHF
TGTGCCAGCAGTTTTTGGCGTCAGACGGTTTCACCCCTCCACTTT
>TRBV2|TRBJ2-3|few|TRBD2
CASSESGGGPTPDTQYF
TGTGCCAGCAGTGAATCGGGGGGGGGCCCCACCCCAGATACGCAGTATTTT
>TRBV9|TRBJ1-2|many|NA
CASSLSAGQLNGYTF
TGTGCCAGCAGCCTGTCCGCGGGACAATTGAATGGCTACACCTTC
>TRBV4-1|TRBJ2-2|NA|NA
CASSQAVADGELFF
TGCGCCAGCAGCCAAGCGGTGGCTGACGGGGAGCTGTTTTTT
>TRBV7-9|TRBJ1-3|few|NA
CASSSSLRAGNTIYF
TGTGCCAGCAGCTCCTCCTTAAGGGCTGGAAACACCATATATTTT
>TRBV10-3|TRBJ2-5|NA|TRBD2
CAISGGLTPAETQYF
TGTGCCATCAGTGGGGGACTAACCCCGGCAGAGACCCAGTACTTC
>TRBV4-1|TRBJ2-2|NA|NA
CASSQGGVAGELFF
TGCGCCAGCAGCCAAGGGGGGGTAGCCGGGGAGCTGTTTTTT
>TRBV27|TRBJ1-2|few|NA
CASSLGRYSNYGYTF
TGTGCCAGCAGTTTAGGGAGATATAGTAACTATGGCTACACCTTC
>TRBV3-1|TRBJ1-5|NA|NA
CASSQKGAGYSNQPQHF
TGTGCCAGCAGCCAGAAAGGAGCCGGGTATAGCAATCAGCCCCAGCATTTT
>TRBV13|TRBJ2-5|NA|NA
CASSLGTSLETQYF
TGTGCCAGCAGCTTAGGTACTAGTCTGGAGACCCAGTACTTC
>TRBV20-1|TRBJ2-2|NA|TRBD2
CSAVAGTSGIGELFF
TGCAGTGCGGTAGCCGGGACTAGCGGTATCGGGGAGCTGTTTTTT
>TRBV3-1|TRBJ1-3|NA|NA
CASSQESWGSGNTIYF
TGTGCCAGCAGCCAAGAATCGTGGGGCTCTGGAAACACCATATATTTT
>TRBV3-1|TRBJ2-5|many|NA
CASSQDGGRETQYF
TGTGCCAGCAGCCAGGATGGAGGACGAGAGACCCAGTACTTC
>TRBV6-1|TRBJ1-4|NA|NA
CASNNYGEDEKLFF
TGTGCCAGCAATAATTATGGGGAAGATGAAAAACTGTTTTTT